This TCR beta chain is drawn from a study of blood T cell repertoires in COVID-19. About the research overall: There were acute and convalescent COVID-19 samples, and they came from the United States, Italy and Spain. PBMCs, B-cell-depleted T cells, or T cells provided the cDNA or gDNA that made up the material.

The table lists this clone with a few counts. The germline V and J ends were trimmed by 3 bases and 7 bases, with 9 bases remaining between them. The germline gives CDR1 LGHDT, CDR2 YNNKEL (reference sequence). The length of the CDR3 is 12 residues. As handled by the study authors: Amplification from reference gene primers served as the basis for estimated nucleated cell counts. Clones were sequenced by immunoSEQ multiplex PCR, and TCRdb holds only the in-frame ones, with some missing. V, J and clone size derive from that table, while D and trimming were established from the DNA sequence. The sample has about 39,000 clones; about 89% are singletons.

The rearrangement uses TRBV3-1 (or the pseudogene TRBV3-2) and TRBJ1-1, with D perhaps TRBD1 (5 bases). Material: peripheral blood. This clonotype was sampled from a man aged 45-65 years with active or convalescent COVID-19. Here the CDR3 reads CASSQRQSEAFF. In DNA, the CDR3 is TGTGCCAGCAGCCAGCGACAGAGTGAAGCTTTCTTT.